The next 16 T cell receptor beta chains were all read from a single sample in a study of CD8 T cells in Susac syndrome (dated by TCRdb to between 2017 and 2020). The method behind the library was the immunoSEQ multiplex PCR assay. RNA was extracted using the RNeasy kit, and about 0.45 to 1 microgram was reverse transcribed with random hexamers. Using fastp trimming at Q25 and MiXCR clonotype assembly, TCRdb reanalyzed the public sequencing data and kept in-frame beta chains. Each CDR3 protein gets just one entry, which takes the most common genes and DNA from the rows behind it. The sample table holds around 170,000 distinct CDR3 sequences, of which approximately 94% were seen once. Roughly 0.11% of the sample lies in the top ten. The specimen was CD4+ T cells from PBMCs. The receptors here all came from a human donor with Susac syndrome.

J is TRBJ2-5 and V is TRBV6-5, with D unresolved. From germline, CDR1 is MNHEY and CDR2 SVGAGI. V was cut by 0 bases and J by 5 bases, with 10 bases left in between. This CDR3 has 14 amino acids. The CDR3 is CASSYSGIGETQYF. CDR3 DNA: TGTGCCAGCAGTTACTCGGGTATTGGGGAGACCCAGTACTTC.

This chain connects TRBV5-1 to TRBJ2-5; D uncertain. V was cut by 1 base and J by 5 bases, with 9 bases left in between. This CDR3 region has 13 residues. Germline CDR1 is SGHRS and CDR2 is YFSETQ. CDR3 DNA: TGCGCCAGCAGCTTGCCAGGCAGGGAGACCCAGTACTTC. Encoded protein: CASSLPGRETQYF.

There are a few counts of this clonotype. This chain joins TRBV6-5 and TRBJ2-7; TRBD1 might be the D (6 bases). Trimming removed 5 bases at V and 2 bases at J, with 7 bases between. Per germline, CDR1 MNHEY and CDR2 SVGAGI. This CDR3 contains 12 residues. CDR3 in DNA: TGTGCCAGCAGTCGGGACACCTACGAGCAGTACTTC. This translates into CASSRDTYEQYF.

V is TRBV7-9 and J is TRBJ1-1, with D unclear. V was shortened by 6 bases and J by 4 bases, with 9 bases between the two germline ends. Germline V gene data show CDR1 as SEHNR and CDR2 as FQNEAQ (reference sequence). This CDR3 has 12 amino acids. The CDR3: CASSLHSTEAFF. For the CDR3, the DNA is TGTGCCAGCAGTCTACACTCCACTGAAGCTTTCTTT.

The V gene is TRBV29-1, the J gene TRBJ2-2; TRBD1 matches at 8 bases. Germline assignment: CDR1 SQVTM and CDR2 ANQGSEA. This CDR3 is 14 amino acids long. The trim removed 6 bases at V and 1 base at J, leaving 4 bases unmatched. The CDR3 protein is CSVTGTGNTGELFF. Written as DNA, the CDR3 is TGCAGCGTGACCGGGACAGGGAACACCGGGGAGCTGTTTTTT.

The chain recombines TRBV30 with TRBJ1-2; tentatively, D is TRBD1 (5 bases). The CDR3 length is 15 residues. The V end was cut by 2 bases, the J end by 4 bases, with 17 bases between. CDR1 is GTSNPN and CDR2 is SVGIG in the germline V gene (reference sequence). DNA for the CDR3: TGTGCCTGGAGTTTAGTTAGAGGGCAGGGCTATGGCTACACCTTC. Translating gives CAWSLVRGQGYGYTF.

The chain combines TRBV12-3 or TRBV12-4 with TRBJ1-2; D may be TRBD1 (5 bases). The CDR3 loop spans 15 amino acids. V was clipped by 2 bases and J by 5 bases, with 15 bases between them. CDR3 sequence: CASSLSGTSTYGYTF. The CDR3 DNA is TGTGCCAGCAGTTTATCCGGGACCTCCACTTATGGCTACACCTTC.

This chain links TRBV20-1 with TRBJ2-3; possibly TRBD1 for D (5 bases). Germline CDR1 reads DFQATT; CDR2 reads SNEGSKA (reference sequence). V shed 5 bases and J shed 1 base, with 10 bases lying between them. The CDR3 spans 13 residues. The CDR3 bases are TGCAGTGCTGTACCGACAGGCACAGATACGCAGTATTTT. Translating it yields CSAVPTGTDTQYF.

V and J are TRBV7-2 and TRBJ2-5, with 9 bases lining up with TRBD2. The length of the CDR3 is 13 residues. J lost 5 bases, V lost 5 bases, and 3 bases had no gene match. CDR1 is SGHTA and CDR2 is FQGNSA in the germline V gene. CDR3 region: CASSRSGGETQYF. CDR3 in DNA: TGTGCCAGCAGCCGAAGCGGGGGGGAGACCCAGTACTTC.

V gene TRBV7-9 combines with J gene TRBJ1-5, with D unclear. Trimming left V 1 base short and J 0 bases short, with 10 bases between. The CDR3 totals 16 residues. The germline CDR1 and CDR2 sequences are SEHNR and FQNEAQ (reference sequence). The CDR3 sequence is CASSLVSGYSNQPQHF. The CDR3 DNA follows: TGTGCCAGCAGCTTAGTGTCGGGATATAGCAATCAGCCCCAGCATTTT.

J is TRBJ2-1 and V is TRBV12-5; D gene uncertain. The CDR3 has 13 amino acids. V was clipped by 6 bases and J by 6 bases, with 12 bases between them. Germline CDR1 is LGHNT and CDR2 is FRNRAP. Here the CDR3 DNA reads TGTGCTAGTGGACTGACATCCCCCAATGAGCAGTTCTTC. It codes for CASGLTSPNEQFF.

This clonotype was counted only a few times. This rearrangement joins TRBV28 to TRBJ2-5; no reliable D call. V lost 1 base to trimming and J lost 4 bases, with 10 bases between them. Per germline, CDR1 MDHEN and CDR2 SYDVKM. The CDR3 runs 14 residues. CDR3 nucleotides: TGTGCCAGCAGTTTATCGGGTCGCGGAGAGACCCAGTACTTC. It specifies CASSLSGRGETQYF.

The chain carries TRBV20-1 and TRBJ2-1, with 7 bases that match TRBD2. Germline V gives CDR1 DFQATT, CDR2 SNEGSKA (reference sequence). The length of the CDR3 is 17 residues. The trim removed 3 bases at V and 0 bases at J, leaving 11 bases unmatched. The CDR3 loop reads CSASPIWRGSSYNEQFF. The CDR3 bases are TGCAGTGCTAGTCCCATTTGGCGGGGGAGCTCCTACAATGAGCAGTTCTTC.

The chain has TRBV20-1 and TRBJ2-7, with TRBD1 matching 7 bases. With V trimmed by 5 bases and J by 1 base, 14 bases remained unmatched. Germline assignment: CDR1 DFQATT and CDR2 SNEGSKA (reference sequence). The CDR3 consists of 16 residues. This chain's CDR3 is CSAAFTTRTGSYEQYF. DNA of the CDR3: TGCAGTGCTGCCTTTACAACCCGGACAGGTTCCTACGAGCAGTACTTC.

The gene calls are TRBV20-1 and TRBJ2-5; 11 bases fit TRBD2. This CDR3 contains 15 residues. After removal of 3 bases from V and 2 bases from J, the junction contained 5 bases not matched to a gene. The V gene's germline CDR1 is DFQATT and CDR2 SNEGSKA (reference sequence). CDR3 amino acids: CSARTSGAQQETQYF. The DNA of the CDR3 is TGCAGTGCTAGGACTAGCGGGGCCCAACAAGAGACCCAGTACTTC.

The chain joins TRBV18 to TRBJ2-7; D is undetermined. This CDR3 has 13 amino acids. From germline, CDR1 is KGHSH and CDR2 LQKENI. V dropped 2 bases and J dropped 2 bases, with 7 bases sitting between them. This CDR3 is CASSPNQAYEQYF. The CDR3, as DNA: TGTGCCAGCTCACCAAACCAGGCCTACGAGCAGTACTTC.